Included here is one T cell receptor beta chain sequence, with context. Its antigen is not known. Assay used: immunoSEQ multiplex PCR; TCRdb lists only in-frame clones, some missing. The sample has around 87,000 clones, roughly 93% seen once. These data belong to a study of T cell responses to AZD1222 COVID-19 vaccine. Findings and caveats of the study: After the peak T cell response, and only then, were repertoires sampled. Clonal diversity was possibly underestimated, and the donors were mostly white British, with more females.

Germline assignment: CDR1 MNHEY and CDR2 SVGAGI. The CDR3 consists of 14 residues. The V end lost 1 base, the J end lost 2 bases, and 7 bases lay between the germline ends. Specimen: peripheral blood, collected on day 0 of AZD1222 vaccination. The V and J genes are TRBV6-5 and TRBJ2-3; no firm D call. The clonotype was recovered from an adult in good health. CDR3: CASSYFGSTDTQYF. Here the CDR3 DNA reads TGTGCCAGCAGTTACTTCGGCTCCACAGATACGCAGTATTTT.